This paragraph covers one T cell receptor beta chain sequence. What antigen it recognizes has not been identified. Base qualities are not provided; no much larger clone lies one nucleotide away. The sample belongs to a study of T cell responses to AZD1222 COVID-19 vaccine listed by TCRdb under 2021. Describing the broader study: AZD1222 recipients given second doses at about 4 weeks or at about 12 weeks were pooled, since spike-specific TCR depth and breadth were not found to differ between the two schedules. TCR sequencing covered roughly 230 trial participants: some 210 given two doses of AZD1222 and about 26 given two doses of MenACWY control vaccine. Trial participants were enrolled into age subgroups of 18-55, 56-69 and 70-plus years, which contained around 150, 29 and 61 TCR-sequenced participants, respectively. Overall study outcomes, separate from this receptor: After two AZD1222 doses, both the breadth and the depth of spike-specific TCRs were significantly higher than at day 0 and than in MenACWY recipients. The 56-69-year group was small, and its depth increase did not reach significance, likely because of low power. Conclusions about previously exposed vaccinees are limited because only five or six AZD1222 recipients were SARS-CoV-2 seropositive at baseline. Reportedly, close to half of the unique spike-specific TCRs recognized epitopes lying outside the regions that are mutated in the B.1.351 and B.1.1.7 variants. The whole spike protein was spanned by vaccine-associated CD4 TCRs, and dominant responses were seen in regions 160-218 and 743-854. Because no day 14 peak-response samples were available, repertoires were characterized only after the peak T cell response. Participants were mostly white British and included more females than males, and it was suggested by the authors that clonal diversity may have been underestimated.

CDR3 length: 13 amino acids, cysteine to phenylalanine. CDR3 DNA is the only sequence kept; it has 39 bases, read in frame from the first base. Per the germline V gene (reference sequence), LNHDA is the CDR1 and SQIVND is the CDR2. Deletion took 3 bases off V and 4 bases off J, with a span of 6 bases between the germline ends. The CDR3 regions of human TCRbeta chains were analyzed by immunosequencing. Regarding the original processing steps: TCRs in the repertoires were matched against a reference library of SARS-CoV-2-specific TCRs that had been generated with the MIRA antigen-specificity platform. Breadth meant the fraction of unique TCRs that were SARS-CoV-2-associated, whereas depth meant the fraction of total T cells that were SARS-CoV-2-associated. Each spike-specific TCR was assigned to its reactive spike region and to a CD4 or CD8 class using the MIRA data. Log10-transformed breadth and depth values were compared by one-way ANOVA with Sidak's multiple comparisons tests. TCRdb re-hosts the immuneACCESS table, in-frame sequences only. Its copies lack some clones; in the studies checked, an unresolved V gene accounts for under half of them, and the cause for the rest is not known. Clone size and V and J calls were adopted from that table, with D and trimming inferred from the DNA. The sample includes more than 95,000 clones, with roughly 91% observed a single time. The top ten clones comprise over 8% of the sample.

The time point label on this specimen signifies: baseline before first vaccination. Samples from vaccinated people were obtained from the UK trials COV001 and COV002, which included a single-blind randomized controlled phase 2/3 trial of AZD1222 (ChAdOx1 nCoV-19) in healthy adults. For TCRbeta chain sequencing, PBMC samples were collected from trial participants at day 0 and at day 28 after the second dose. Sequenced here: peripheral blood, sampled on day 0 of AZD1222 vaccination. The sequence is built from TRBV19 and TRBJ2-2; the D gene is tentatively TRBD1 or TRBD2, each matching 5 bases. The receptor was isolated from an adult in good health. The CDR3 sequence is CASSMGVTGELFF. The DNA is as follows: TGTGCCAGTAGTATGGGGGTCACCGGGGAGCTGTTTTTT.